This is a list of T cell receptor beta chains from one sample in a study of cytomegalovirus exposure and HLA in healthy donors. The table came from immunoSEQ multiplex PCR; TCRdb's copy has only in-frame clones and leaves some out. In all, the sample yields approximately 70,000 clones. The sequenced material came from PBMCs. These receptors came from a female donor in good health and CMV-seropositive. CDR3s include the opening cysteine and the closing phenylalanine or tryptophan.

TRBJ1-1	TRBV4-1	CASSQQTGAVTEAFF
TRBJ1-1	TRBV28	CASSLPIHEDTEAFF
TRBJ2-3	TRBV7-2	CASSLGFSGGQTDTQYF
TRBJ2-3	TRBV25-1	CASLKAGADTQYF
TRBJ1-6	TRBV7-2	CASSRGRGSPLHF
TRBJ2-7	TRBV14	CASSQLSGSIRGAYEQYF
TRBJ1-1	TRBV5-1	CASSLAGEMNTEAFF
TRBJ2-7	TRBV18	CASSPRTSGSDEQYF
TRBJ1-4	TRBV28	CASSSDSFLFF
TRBJ1-4	TRBV11-2	CASSVTGTGKLFF
TRBJ2-1	TRBV5-6	CASSLNRGRGFDEQFF
TRBJ1-2	TRBV6-5	CASSYSLTGSNYGYTF
TRBJ2-2	TRBV27	CASSLGTAGELFF
TRBJ1-5	TRBV21-1	CAQLMVYSNQPQHF
TRBJ2-5	TRBV7-2	CASSHRVLAGAQETQYF
TRBJ2-7	TRBV18	CASSPIGSGGSYEQYF
TRBJ1-1	TRBV5-4	CASSTTGIVNTEAFF
TRBJ2-7	TRBV4-1	CASSQGLAEAYEQYF
TRBJ2-5	TRBV9	CASSVVGVETQYF
TRBJ1-6	TRBV7-9	CASSLRQTEESPLHF
TRBJ1-5	TRBV6-1	CASGAGAYGNQPQHF
TRBJ1-2	TRBV6-6	CASSKDRGRLSGYTF
TRBJ2-7	TRBV29-1	CSVEASGYEQYF
.	TRBV6-5	CASSPRETAYEQYF
TRBJ1-1	TRBV28	CASKNAVQRGTEAFF
TRBJ2-7	TRBV20-1	CSARLVAEQYF
TRBJ2-5	TRBV20-1	CSADRQETQYF
TRBJ1-2	TRBV28	CAITTGMNYGYTF
TRBJ2-7	TRBV19	CASSTGGFDEQYF
TRBJ1-4	TRBV7-9	CASRTGQDPTNEKLFF
TRBJ2-7	TRBV4-1	CASSQHPGQEALYEQYF